This T cell receptor (beta chain) was recorded in a study of cytomegalovirus exposure and HLA in healthy donors. General study findings and limits: Researchers reported that three CMV-associated chains were confirmed in vitro as CMV antigen-specific. Rarity marked most TCR sequences, yet some public TCRs occurred in many donors. It was 150 to 200 TCR beta chains that were listed as cytomegalovirus-associated.

The CDR3 runs 13 residues. The germline CDR1 and CDR2 sequences are MNHNS and SASEGT. The V gene lost 4 bases and the J gene lost 4 bases, with 10 bases spanning the gap. About this clone: The antigen remains undetermined.

This table comes from immunoSEQ multiplex PCR, and its TCRdb copy is limited to in-frame clones, with some not included. The table has over 150,000 clones, about 90% seen once; the top ten hold 3% to 3.5%. The material sequenced was PBMCs. This chain joins TRBV6-1 and TRBJ1-2; D remains unclear. This sequence originates from a woman under 30 in good health and CMV-seropositive. The CDR3 protein is CASSVGSGYGYTF. CDR3 DNA: TGTGCCAGCAGTGTTGGCTCGGGCTATGGCTACACCTTC.